This T cell receptor (beta chain) comes out of a study of radiotherapy plus CTLA-4 blockade in lung cancer. The table came from immunoSEQ multiplex PCR; TCRdb's copy has only in-frame clones and leaves some out. The profile shows 90,000 to 100,000 clones, approximately 72% of them singletons. Unmatched junction bases numbered 8, after V lost 5 bases and J lost 0 bases. The CDR3 is 18 amino acids. Germline values: CDR1 MNHEY, CDR2 SMNVEV (reference sequence). The source is a human donor with non-small cell lung cancer who had a partial response to radiotherapy plus ipilimumab. Some clones in this sample may be carry-over from other donors' samples. The starting material was peripheral blood, obtained from a patient treated with radiotherapy plus ipilimumab. V usage is TRBV27 and J usage is TRBJ2-1; 12 bases line up with TRBD2. CDR3 amino acids: CASSTRVTSGSSYNEQFF. DNA of the CDR3: TGTGCCAGCAGTACCCGAGTGACTAGCGGGAGCTCCTACAATGAGCAGTTCTTC.